The 18 T cell receptor beta chains in this list originate from one sample, sequenced in a study of blood T cells in healthy people across ages. A sample-barcoded 5' primer and a J-beta primer mix were used in a second PCR of roughly 7 to 11 cycles. TCRdb redid the calling of the 5' RACE reads with MiXCR, one entry per CDR3 protein. The sample comprises roughly 800,000 distinct CDR3 sequences, under 40% of which are singletons, and 10% to 15% rests with the top ten. The sequenced material came from blood. The receptors were sampled from a young man in good health.

To note about this clonotype: Possible read error: a much larger clone is one base away. This sequence joins TRBV2 and TRBJ2-7; D not resolved. The J call may be faulty, since TRBJ2-5 better matches the DNA end. This CDR3 has 10 amino acids. Germline CDR1 and CDR2: SNHLY and FYNNEI. CDR3: CGSSKTTQYF. CDR3 nucleotide sequence: TGTGGCAGCAGTAAAACGACCCAGTACTTC.

This chain connects TRBV15 to TRBJ2-1, with TRBD2 identical over 11 bases. The CDR3 totals 17 residues. The germline V gene encodes CDR1 LNHNV and CDR2 YYDKDF (reference sequence). V trimming: 3 bases; J trimming: 0 bases; junction bases outside the gene matches: 4. The CDR3 spells CATSRLAGGVSYNEQFF. The CDR3 DNA sequence: TGTGCCACCAGCAGGTTAGCGGGGGGGGTCTCCTACAATGAGCAGTTCTTC.

V is TRBV7-2 and J is TRBJ1-1; TRBD1 matches 8 bases. This CDR3 has 17 residues. V was clipped by 8 bases and J by 4 bases; unmatched bases: 18. The germline CDR1 and CDR2 sequences are SGHTA and FQGNSA. The CDR3 nucleotides read TGTGCCAGCCGTAGGTCGGACAGGGAGGGAAGTATCACTGAAGCTTTCTTT. It is translated as CASRRSDREGSITEAFF.

The chain combines TRBV25-1 with TRBJ2-7; D perhaps matches TRBD1 (6 bases). Trimming pared 1 base from V and 6 bases from J, leaving 19 bases between. CDR3 length: 16 amino acids. Germline V gives CDR1 MGHDK, CDR2 SYGVNS. For the CDR3, the DNA is TGTGCCAGCAGTGAATGGGGAGCAGGGGCTGAAAGCGAGCAGTACTTC. It encodes CASSEWGAGAESEQYF.

The V and J genes are TRBV29-1 and TRBJ2-5, with D possibly matching TRBD2 (7 bases). V dropped 5 bases and J dropped 5 bases, with 18 bases sitting between them. Germline CDR1 is SQVTM and CDR2 is ANQGSEA. This CDR3 comprises 14 residues. CDR3 in amino acids: CSVTRGATEETQYF. The CDR3, as DNA: TGCAGCGTTACCCGGGGGGCCACGGAGGAGACCCAGTACTTC.

This chain uses TRBV6-5 with TRBJ2-1; 13 bases map to TRBD2. Germline V lookup: CDR1 MNHEY, CDR2 SVGAGI. Losses at the gene ends were 2 bases for V and 9 bases for J; bases not matched to a gene: 4. This CDR3 has 15 residues. The CDR3 spells CASSYRLAGGGEQFF. The DNA for the CDR3 is TGTGCCAGCAGTTACCGACTAGCGGGAGGAGGTGAGCAGTTCTTC.

This clonotype was counted a few times. This chain uses TRBV11-2 with TRBJ1-1; D uncertain. Trimming pared 1 base from V and 0 bases from J, leaving 9 bases between. Germline lookup yields CDR1 SGHAT and CDR2 FQNNGV. The CDR3 runs 15 residues. The CDR3 sequence is CASSLVGLMNTEAFF. As DNA, the CDR3 is TGTGCCAGCAGCTTAGTGGGTCTCATGAACACTGAAGCTTTCTTT.

This clonotype has ten or more counts. The chain couples TRBV12-3 or TRBV12-4 to TRBJ2-3; 7 nucleotides agree with TRBD2. Trimming took 4 bases from V and 7 from J; bases not matched to a gene: 8. This CDR3 is 14 amino acids long. The CDR3 DNA reads as TGTGCCAGCAGTTCTTCCGGGACTACATATACGCAGTATTTT. Its translation: CASSSSGTTYTQYF.

This chain connects TRBV20-1 to TRBJ1-1; D call uncertain. Germline V gene sequence: CDR1 DFQATT, CDR2 SNEGSKA (reference sequence). V was shortened by 0 bases and J by 1 base, with 9 bases between the two germline ends. This CDR3 spans 14 amino acids. CDR3 nucleotides: TGCAGTGCTAGAGATTTTGAGACGAACACTGAAGCTTTCTTT. Its translation is CSARDFETNTEAFF.

This chain links TRBV5-6 with TRBJ2-2; D ambiguous. The CDR3 runs 15 residues. The V gene lost 3 bases and the J gene lost 5 bases, with 14 bases spanning the gap. Germline CDR1 and CDR2: SGHDT and YYEEEE. The CDR3 loop is CASSWALVGTGELFF. Written as DNA, the CDR3 is TGTGCCAGCAGCTGGGCCTTAGTCGGTACCGGGGAGCTGTTTTTT.

The chain is built from TRBV20-1 and TRBJ2-1, with 14 positions matching TRBD2. The J call may not be correct, given that the DNA end is closer to TRBJ2-7. The CDR3 sequence is 18 residues long. CDR1 is DFQATT, CDR2 SNEGSKA, per germline (reference sequence). CDR3 sequence (DNA): TGCAGTGCTAGGTGGACTAGCGGGGGGTTCACGTCCTACAATGAGCAGTACTTC. Its protein product is CSARWTSGGFTSYNEQYF.

V gene TRBV6-5 combines with J gene TRBJ1-4; possibly TRBD1 for D (6 bases). Germline values: CDR1 MNHEY, CDR2 SVGAGI. V dropped 5 bases and J dropped 8 bases, with 18 bases sitting between them. The CDR3 has 15 residues. The chain's CDR3 is CASSNHREGEEKLFF. For the CDR3, the DNA is TGTGCCAGCAGTAACCACAGGGAAGGAGAGGAAAAACTGTTTTTT.

This clonotype appeared a few times. The chain links TRBV27 to TRBJ2-7; either TRBD1 or TRBD2 may supply D (5 bases each). Trimming removed 5 bases at V and 4 bases at J, with 12 bases between. The CDR3 covers 13 residues. The germline V gene has CDR1 MNHEY and CDR2 SMNVEV (reference sequence). The chain's CDR3 is CASSRRGEYEQYF. CDR3 bases: TGTGCCAGCAGTCGGAGAGGGGAGTACGAGCAGTACTTC.

The genes are TRBV14 and TRBJ1-1; no reliable D call. The germline V gene encodes CDR1 SGHDN and CDR2 FVKESK. The CDR3 consists of 14 residues. V was trimmed by 1 base and J by 2 bases, leaving 8 bases between them. This CDR3 is CASSQVPVNTEAFF. The CDR3 DNA reads as TGTGCCAGCAGCCAAGTGCCAGTCAACACTGAAGCTTTCTTT.

This clonotype was recorded many times. This chain uses TRBV12-3 or TRBV12-4 with TRBJ1-2, with D tentatively TRBD1 (6 bases). The V and J ends lost 5 bases and 6 bases respectively, with 13 bases between them. The CDR3 has 13 amino acids. CDR3 protein: CASSPAPGDGYTF. The DNA for the CDR3 is TGTGCCAGCAGTCCTGCTCCAGGGGATGGCTACACCTTC.

V usage is TRBV2 and J usage is TRBJ2-5; 8 bases are a match to TRBD2. After removal of 9 bases from V and 11 bases from J, the junction contained 14 bases not matched to a gene. The germline V gene has CDR1 SNHLY and CDR2 FYNNEI. There are 13 residues in the CDR3. CDR3 coding DNA: TGTGCCAGTAGGAGCGGGGGCTACAATGAGCAGTACTTC. Translated: CASRSGGYNEQYF. Looking up the rest from reference TRBV2 and TRBJ2-5 gives the full variable domain: EPEVTQTPSHQVTQMGQEVILRCVPISNHLYFYWYRQILGQKVEFLVSFYNNEISEKSEIFDDQFSVERPDGSNFTLKIRSTKLEDSAMYFCASRSGGYNEQYFGPGTRLLVL.

To note about this clonotype: A much larger clone differs from this one at a single base, so this may be a read error. V is TRBV4-3 and J is TRBJ2-3, with a tentative D call TRBD1 (5 bases). V was trimmed by 1 base and J by 12 bases, leaving 20 bases between them. The CDR3 consists of 15 residues. Per germline, CDR1 LGHNA and CDR2 YSLEER. The DNA for the CDR3 is TGCGCCAGCAGCCAAGGGTTTGGGGCAGATGAATCTCAGTATTTT. It is translated as CASSQGFGADESQYF.

This clonotype has at least ten counts. V and J are TRBV29-1 and TRBJ2-1, with D perhaps TRBD1 or TRBD2 (5 bases each). Germline CDR1 SQVTM, CDR2 ANQGSEA. Trimming took 3 bases from V and 5 from J, leaving 17 bases between them. This CDR3 is 15 amino acids long. The CDR3 region is CSVDLVGPLDNEQFF. The CDR3 nucleotides are TGCAGCGTTGACCTCGTGGGACCCCTTGACAATGAGCAGTTCTTC.